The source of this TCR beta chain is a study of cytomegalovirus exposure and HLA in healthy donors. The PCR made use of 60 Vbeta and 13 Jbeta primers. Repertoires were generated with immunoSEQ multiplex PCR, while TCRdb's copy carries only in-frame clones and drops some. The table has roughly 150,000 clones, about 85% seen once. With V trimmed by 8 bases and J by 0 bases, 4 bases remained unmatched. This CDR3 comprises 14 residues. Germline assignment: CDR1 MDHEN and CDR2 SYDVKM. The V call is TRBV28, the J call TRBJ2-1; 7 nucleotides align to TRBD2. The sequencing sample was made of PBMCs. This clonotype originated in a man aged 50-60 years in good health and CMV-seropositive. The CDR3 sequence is CASQRGSSYNEQFF. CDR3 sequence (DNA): TGTGCCAGCCAGCGGGGCAGCTCCTACAATGAGCAGTTCTTC.